This T cell receptor (beta chain) was identified in a study of long-term antiretroviral therapy in people with HIV (dated by TCRdb to the early 2020s). A note on the overall study: The earliest samples were collected about a decade before the 2015 WHO recommendation for immediate ART, when ART was typically delayed until CD4 counts fell. No cross-contamination during QIAcube processing turned up in test extractions that ran a monoclonal T-cell line alongside 25 to 35 polyclonal samples. The cohort contributed 150 to 200 cryopreserved PBMC samples from around 33 adults with confirmed HIV infection, collected serially over a mean of around 6 years (range 1-12). Of the approximately 28 participants with HIV, more than 10 were female. A retrospective serial study tested whether changes in peripheral blood TRB repertoire composition and diversity were associated with ART initiation and durable HIV suppression. On the study overall, not on this receptor specifically: At every time point, the repertoire was dominated by expanded TRB clones first identified before ART initiation, although this dominance fluctuated and, in many PLHIV, declined after ART. Starting ART was linked to a significant rise in TRB diversity, yet even after long-term ART the diversity remained significantly lower than in transplant donor controls. CDR3 length ranges in HIV repertoires were narrower than in controls, and network structure suggested an antigen-experienced repertoire with only a slight naive shift after ART. Inferences about post-ART repertoire changes were limited because no data were available on ART adherence, viral resistance or therapy changes. Because pre-ART samples had limited cell numbers, unsorted PBMC were profiled rather than sorted CD4+ and CD8+ T cells. Since PBMC availability was limited, sequencing covered only the TCR beta chain, with no alpha chain pairing. The samples were dated from about 2004 to 2018, and the ART regimens that were used may be less effective than current ART regimens.

This clone was counted once. This receptor's antigen is unknown. No much larger clonotype is one base removed from it; base qualities were not supplied. To be included, a participant needed at least one PBMC sample from before ART initiation plus at least two post-ART samples. All participants with HIV were treated in the United States of America. Before DNA extraction, cryopreserved samples containing about 0.9-11 million PBMC were thawed and washed. At the time of the earliest PBMC sample for each participant with HIV, ages ranged from about 20 to 55 years. PBMC samples were contributed by each participant from 1-4 timepoints before ART initiation and 2-8 timepoints after ART initiation, with a median of 7 samples. Serial HIV viral load, CD4+ T-cell count, ART history and demographic data were obtained for every participant. Genomic DNA was extracted from unsorted PBMC with a Qiagen kit on a QIAcube, with processing performed in batches of 12 samples.

The immunoSEQ hsTCRB v3.0 assay was used at survey level resolution to sequence the TRB variable region. TRB sequencing targeted a depth of 40,000-50,000 T-cell genomes per sample. Pooled TRB libraries were sequenced on an Illumina MiSeq with a v3 150-cycle kit. Per the source publication's procedure: Repertoire analysis was performed in R inside a reproducible Nextflow workflow that covered QC, data transformation and analysis. LymphoSeq2, an R package for AIRR-Seq data exploration, was used to implement custom analyses. After excluding a few samples that yielded fewer than 5000 total TRB sequences, fewer than 200 HIV repertoires remained for analysis. Among the roughly 200 retained HIV repertoires, 55 to 60 were collected before ART initiation and approximately 130 were collected after ART initiation. Repertoires were downsampled to 5000 TRB nucleotide sequences, with summary statistics averaged over 100 downsampling iterations. The analysis kept only TRB sequences whose CDR3 regions were at least seven amino acids long. Diversity was assessed using a clonality score derived from Shannon entropy and using the Gini coefficient. In repertoire networks, the top 5000 CDR3 amino acid sequences were linked whenever an edit distance of one separated two sequences. For TRB CDR3 amino acid sequences, GLIPH2 was used to predict antigen specificity groups and MHC restriction. To flag known associations with CMV, EBV, HIV or tissue antigens, CDR3 amino acid sequences were compared against VDJdb and McPAS-TCR. Pre-ART, post-ART and control groups were compared with Wilcoxon signed-rank tests and Holm-Bonferroni correction. TCRdb obtained this table from immuneACCESS and retained in-frame rearrangements with V and J assigned. These tables miss some clones; where compared with another copy, unresolved V genes account for less than half of the shortfall, and the remainder is unexplained. That table gives V, J and clone size, and the DNA gave D and trimming. The sample table records some 19,000 clones; around 86% of these occur just once. Roughly 10% of the sample belongs to the ten largest clones.

At the junction V is shortened by 1 base and J by 8 bases, with 11 bases in between. Per the germline V gene, MGHDK is the CDR1 and SYGVNS is the CDR2. The CDR3 runs 13 amino acids, cysteine and phenylalanine included. The DNA shown is the 39-base CDR3, in frame from base 1. This sequence was found in a man aged 40-49 years with HIV. Recombination connected TRBV25-1 to TRBJ1-2, with no confident D gene call. The specimen was unsorted PBMCs, collected 0.5 years after starting antiretroviral therapy. The CDR3 is CASSESYGSGYTF. The DNA sequence reads TGTGCCAGCAGTGAATCTTATGGGTCCGGCTACACCTTC.